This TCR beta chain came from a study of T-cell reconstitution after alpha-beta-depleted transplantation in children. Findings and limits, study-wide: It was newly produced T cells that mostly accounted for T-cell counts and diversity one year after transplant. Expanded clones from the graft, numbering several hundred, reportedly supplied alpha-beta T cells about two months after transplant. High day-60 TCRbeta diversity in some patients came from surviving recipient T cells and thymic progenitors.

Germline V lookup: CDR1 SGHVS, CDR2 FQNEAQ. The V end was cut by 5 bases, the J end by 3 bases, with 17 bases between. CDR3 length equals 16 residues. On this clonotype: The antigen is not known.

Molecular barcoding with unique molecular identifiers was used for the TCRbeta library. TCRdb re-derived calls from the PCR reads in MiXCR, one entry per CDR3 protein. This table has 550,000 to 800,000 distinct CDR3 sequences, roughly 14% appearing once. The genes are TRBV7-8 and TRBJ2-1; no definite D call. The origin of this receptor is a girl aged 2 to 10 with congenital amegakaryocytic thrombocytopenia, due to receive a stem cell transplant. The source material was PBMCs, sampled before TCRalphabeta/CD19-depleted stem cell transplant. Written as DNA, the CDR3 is TGTGCCAGCAGCCGTGAACTTCCGATCCTCTACAATGAGCAGTTCTTC. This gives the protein CASSRELPILYNEQFF.